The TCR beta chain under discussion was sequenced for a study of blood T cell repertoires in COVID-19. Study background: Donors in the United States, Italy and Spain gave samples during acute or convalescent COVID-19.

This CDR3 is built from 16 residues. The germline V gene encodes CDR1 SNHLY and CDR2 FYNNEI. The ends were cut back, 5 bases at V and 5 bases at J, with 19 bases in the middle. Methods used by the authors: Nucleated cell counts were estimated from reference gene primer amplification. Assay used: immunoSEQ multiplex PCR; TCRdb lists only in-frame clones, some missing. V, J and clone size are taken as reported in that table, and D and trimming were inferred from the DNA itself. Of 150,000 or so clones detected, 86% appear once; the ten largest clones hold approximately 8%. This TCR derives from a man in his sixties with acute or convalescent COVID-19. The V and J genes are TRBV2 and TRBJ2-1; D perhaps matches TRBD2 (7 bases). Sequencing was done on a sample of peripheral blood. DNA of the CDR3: TGTGCCAGCAGTCTAAGGGGGGGCTTGAGTAACAATGAGCAGTTCTTC. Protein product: CASSLRGGLSNNEQFF. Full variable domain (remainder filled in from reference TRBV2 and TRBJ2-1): EPEVTQTPSHQVTQMGQEVILRCVPISNHLYFYWYRQILGQKVEFLVSFYNNEISEKSEIFDDQFSVERPDGSNFTLKIRSTKLEDSAMYFCASSLRGGLSNNEQFFGPGTRLTVL.